This TCR beta chain emerged from a study of control samples from healthy donors and cancer patients. Using immunoSEQ multiplex PCR, the repertoire was profiled, and TCRdb retains in-frame clones only, with some absent. The table has fewer than 120,000 clones, approximately 88% seen once. This CDR3 comprises 16 residues. Trimming at V came to 10 bases and at J to 1 base, leaving 8 bases not matched to a gene. The germline CDR1 and CDR2 sequences are WNHNN and SYGVQD (reference sequence). Sequencing was carried out using PBMCs. J is TRBJ2-1 and V is TRBV10-1, with TRBD2 matching 12 bases. The sequence was obtained from a woman aged 55-69 years with lung cancer. The DNA for the CDR3 is TGCGCCACCTCCCTACTAGCGGGGGGATCCTACAATGAGCAGTTCTTC. Its translation: CATSLLAGGSYNEQFF.